The next 21 T cell receptor beta chains were all read from a single sample in a study of T cells in Graves' hyperthyroidism and ophthalmopathy. Researchers amplified the TCR beta CDR3 regions from RNA transcripts. HTBI primers were the set used in a first-round RT-PCR of the TCR CDR3. TCRdb recomputed calls from the multiplex PCR reads with MiXCR, one row per CDR3 protein. The sample has approximately 720,000 distinct CDR3 sequences, around 20% seen once; the top ten hold approximately 15%. Sequenced sample: blood. Every receptor here comes from a woman aged 50 to 60 with Graves' hyperthyroidism that later progressed to Graves' ophthalmopathy.

This rearrangement joins TRBV4-1 to TRBJ2-3; no clear D gene. Germline V gene lookup returns CDR1 MGHRA and CDR2 YSYEKL. The CDR3 is 13 amino acids. V was shortened by 2 bases and J by 5 bases, with 8 bases between the two germline ends. The CDR3 loop is CASSQLWQDTQYF. The CDR3 DNA sequence: TGCGCCAGCAGCCAATTGTGGCAAGATACGCAGTATTTT.

The CDR3 sequence is CASSQRVSGGSDTQYF. In nucleotides, the CDR3 is TGTGCCAGCAGCCAAAGGGTGAGCGGGGGGTCAGATACGCAGTATTTT. The rearrangement joins TRBV12-3 or TRBV12-4 to TRBJ2-3, with 9 positions matching TRBD2. V gave up 6 bases and J gave up 4 bases; unmatched junction bases: 11. The CDR3 consists of 16 residues.

This chain joins TRBV12-3 or TRBV12-4 and TRBJ1-3; the D gene is possibly TRBD1 (5 bases). This CDR3 region has 18 residues. The V end was cut by 3 bases, the J end by 1 base, with 19 bases between. The CDR3 reads CASSFYAGPSTSGNTIYF. The CDR3 nucleotides are TGTGCCAGCAGTTTTTACGCGGGACCGAGTACTTCTGGAAACACCATATATTTT.

This clonotype was counted between two and nine times. The rearrangement uses TRBV24-1 and TRBJ2-1; the D is unclear. The CDR3 runs to 13 residues. V was trimmed by 1 base and J by 8 bases, leaving 8 bases between them. The germline CDR1 and CDR2 sequences are KGHDR and SFDVKD. The CDR3 coding sequence is TGTGCCACCAGTGATTTTTTATCATATGAGCAGTTCTTC. It yields the protein CATSDFLSYEQFF.

This clonotype has a handful of counts. V is TRBV30 and J is TRBJ2-3; TRBD2 matches at 10 bases. V shed 3 bases and J 8 bases; nucleotides not matched to a gene: 14. Germline V gene lookup returns CDR1 GTSNPN and CDR2 SVGIG (reference sequence). This CDR3 comprises 16 residues. This CDR3 is CAWRPRGGLAFGTQYF. CDR3 nucleotide sequence: TGTGCCTGGAGACCCCGTGGGGGACTAGCGTTTGGTACGCAGTATTTT.

The V call is TRBV3-1, the J call TRBJ2-7; TRBD1 is a possible D gene (6 bases). The germline gives CDR1 LGHDT, CDR2 YNNKEL (reference sequence). The CDR3 consists of 12 residues. The ends were cut back, 1 base at V and 9 bases at J, with 10 bases in the middle. The CDR3 bases are TGTGCCAGCAGCCAAGGACTGACAGGGCAGTACTTC. Encoded protein: CASSQGLTGQYF.

This clonotype was found many times. As DNA, the CDR3 is TGCAGTGCTAGTCTAGCCGTCTCCTACGAGCAGTACTTC. Translation gives CSASLAVSYEQYF. The chain links TRBV20-1 to TRBJ2-7; D possibly corresponds to TRBD2 (5 bases). Germline V CDR1 and CDR2: DFQATT, SNEGSKA (reference sequence). V was clipped by 3 bases and J by 0 bases, with 9 bases between them. The length of the CDR3 is 13 residues.

In this sample, this clonotype turned up many times. V and J are TRBV2 and TRBJ1-1; TRBD1 matches at 8 bases. Per germline, CDR1 SNHLY and CDR2 FYNNEI. V lost 7 bases to trimming and J lost 5 bases; unmatched junction nucleotides: 9. This CDR3 spans 14 amino acids. The CDR3 protein is CASKRAQGGTEAFF. CDR3 DNA: TGTGCCAGCAAACGGGCACAGGGGGGAACTGAAGCTTTCTTT.

This rearrangement joins TRBV20-1 to TRBJ1-1; 8 positions agree with TRBD1. Germline lookup yields CDR1 DFQATT and CDR2 SNEGSKA (reference sequence). V gave up 5 bases and J gave up 2 bases; unmatched junction bases: 10. The CDR3 length is 15 residues. The chain's CDR3 is CSAPGGHRGNTEAFF. The DNA for the CDR3 is TGCAGTGCTCCAGGGGGCCACAGGGGTAACACTGAAGCTTTCTTT.

This chain links TRBV5-1 with TRBJ2-1; D is unclear. The CDR3 runs 14 residues. The V end was cut by 4 bases, the J end by 6 bases, with 14 bases between. Germline values: CDR1 SGHRS, CDR2 YFSETQ. CDR3 protein: CASSIAGISNEQFF. The CDR3 DNA follows: TGCGCCAGCAGCATTGCAGGAATAAGCAATGAGCAGTTCTTC.

This clonotype has a handful of counts. The gene calls are TRBV20-1 and TRBJ1-1; possible D gene TRBD1, 5 bases. The CDR3 is made up of 16 amino acids. Germline V lookup: CDR1 DFQATT, CDR2 SNEGSKA (reference sequence). Trimming took off 5 bases at V and 5 bases at J, with 24 bases between the two ends. CDR3 in DNA: TGCAGTGCTCAGAGGTCGGGATGGGGGAATGGAACTGAAGCTTTCTTT. Amino acid sequence: CSAQRSGWGNGTEAFF.

The chain uses TRBV6-2 or TRBV6-3 and TRBJ2-7; D is unresolved. Germline CDR1 and CDR2: MNHEY and SVGEGT. V lost 7 bases and J lost 3, with 13 bases in between. The length of the CDR3 is 13 residues. This chain's CDR3 is CASIIGRDYEQYF. Here the CDR3 DNA reads TGTGCCAGCATTATCGGGCGCGACTACGAGCAGTACTTC.

This clonotype was counted between two and nine times. The chain couples TRBV6-1 to TRBJ2-5; unclear D gene. Germline loops: CDR1 MNHNS, CDR2 SASEGT. The CDR3 consists of 16 residues. Trimming took 0 bases from V and 5 from J, leaving 16 bases between them. The CDR3 DNA reads as TGTGCCAGCAGTGAAGCGGCAGGTTTAGGTGTGGAGACCCAGTACTTC. Its protein product is CASSEAAGLGVETQYF.

This clonotype was counted at least ten times. The genes are TRBV11-2 and TRBJ2-1, with 10 bases fitting TRBD1. V was clipped by 5 bases and J by 5 bases; unmatched bases: 6. Germline assignment: CDR1 SGHAT and CDR2 FQNNGV. The CDR3 runs to 15 residues. The CDR3 loop is CASSRTGTGDNEQFF. For the CDR3, the DNA is TGTGCCAGCAGCAGAACCGGGACAGGGGACAATGAGCAGTTCTTC.

On this clonotype: The CDR3 ends on some other residue instead of the conserved phenylalanine or tryptophan, so this is likely a read error. CDR3 loop: CAWISRARYGYTL. CDR3 DNA sequence: TGTGCCTGGATCTCCCGGGCTCGCTATGGCTACACCCTC. The genes are TRBV30 and TRBJ1-2; D gene uncertain. Per the germline V gene, CDR1 is GTSNPN and CDR2 is SVGIG (reference sequence). This CDR3 has 13 amino acids. Trimming removed 4 bases at V and 4 bases at J, with 13 bases between.

There are many counts of this clonotype. The rearrangement joins TRBV29-1 to TRBJ2-2; 8 positions match TRBD1. CDR1 and CDR2 from the germline V gene are SQVTM and ANQGSEA. V shed 5 bases and J 3 bases; nucleotides not matched to a gene: 8. This CDR3 region has 15 residues. The CDR3 nucleotides are TGCAGCGTTTTAAGGACAGGGACGGACACCGGGGAGCTGTTTTTT. Its translation is CSVLRTGTDTGELFF.

This clonotype appeared a few times. The chain employs TRBV6-1 and TRBJ2-7; 7 bases line up with TRBD2. CDR1 and CDR2 (germline): MNHNS, SASEGT. J lost 4 bases, V lost 6 bases, and 12 bases had no gene match. The CDR3 spans 15 residues. The CDR3 DNA sequence: TGTGCCAGCAGGGCGTCGTTAGGACTAGGGTACGAGCAGTACTTC. Protein product: CASRASLGLGYEQYF.

In its sample, this clonotype was seen many times. The chain carries TRBV20-1 and TRBJ2-7; D is unresolved. Trimming pared 1 base from V and 2 bases from J, leaving 15 bases between. This CDR3 is built from 15 residues. Germline V gives CDR1 DFQATT, CDR2 SNEGSKA (reference sequence). In DNA, the CDR3 is TGCAGTGCTAGAGGCACCCTAGTCGGTGCCTACGAGCAGTACTTC. Translation: CSARGTLVGAYEQYF.

This chain links TRBV10-3 with TRBJ1-1; tentatively, D is TRBD1 (5 bases). V dropped 6 bases and J dropped 2 bases, with 7 bases sitting between them. The germline CDR1 and CDR2 sequences are ENHRY and SYGVKD. This CDR3 comprises 12 residues. The CDR3 sequence is CAIRDTNTEAFF. The CDR3 nucleotides read TGTGCCATCAGGGACACTAACACTGAAGCTTTCTTT.

This clonotype was observed at least ten times. The V and J genes are TRBV30 and TRBJ2-5, with D hard to call. CDR3 length: 11 amino acids. Trimming stripped 0 bases from V and 5 bases from J, with 4 bases between. Germline V gene lookup returns CDR1 GTSNPN and CDR2 SVGIG (reference sequence). The CDR3 loop is CAWSVSETQYF. The CDR3 region has the DNA TGTGCCTGGAGTGTCTCTGAGACCCAGTACTTC.

The sample holds a few counts of this clonotype. J is TRBJ1-2 and V is TRBV4-2, with D possibly matching TRBD1 (6 bases). V lost 0 bases and J 8 bases, leaving 10 bases between the germline ends. The CDR3 sequence is 13 residues long. Germline V gene lookup returns CDR1 LGHNA and CDR2 YNFKEQ. CDR3 protein: CASSQDSGVGYTF. The CDR3, as DNA: TGTGCCAGCAGCCAAGATTCAGGGGTCGGCTACACCTTC.